This T cell receptor (beta chain) is drawn from a study of CD8 T cells in ankylosing spondylitis (TCRdb year 2017). Some background on the complete study: To find TCR variants linked to disease, the study profiled T cell receptor beta repertoires in ankylosing spondylitis patients and healthy donors. The full study cohort comprised 25 ankylosing spondylitis patients and some 110 healthy donors. Peripheral blood was sampled, and synovial fluid was also collected from ankylosing spondylitis patients.

What the research found in general, with its limitations: A TCR beta motif made up of fewer than 10 highly homologous amino acid variants appeared to be characteristic of blood from ankylosing spondylitis patients. Some motif variants were previously reported in synovial fluid and blood of reactive arthritis patients, suggesting common disease-initiation mechanisms. The disease-linked clones showed a CD8+ phenotype and occurred at relatively low frequencies in peripheral blood. According to the report, matched synovial fluid samples from ankylosing spondylitis patients were significantly enriched for the disease-linked clones.

This clonotype was recorded at least ten times. Its antigen has not been determined. No base quality information exists; no much larger clone differs at one position. Between the V and J ends, shortened by 6 bases and 7 bases respectively, the junction contains 18 bases. The CDR3 covers 14 residues, taking in both the cysteine and the phenylalanine. Of the read, only the CDR3 DNA is kept; its 42 bases are in frame from base 1. The run used an Illumina HiSeq 2500. Quantitative 5'-RACE with molecular barcodes was the method used to prepare the TCR beta libraries. Per the original workflow: Disease-linked TCR variants were identified with a new computational method built on a probabilistic model of VDJ rearrangement. The public reads were reprocessed in TCRdb via fastp at Q25 and MiXCR, keeping in-frame beta chains. Records with the same CDR3 protein are collapsed into one entry carrying the most frequent genes and DNA. In this record, the V and J calls reflect TCRdb's handling and not the investigators' own analysis. The sample yields about 260,000 distinct CDR3 sequences; around 18% were counted once. The ten top clones hold roughly 8% of the sample.

The sequence is built from TRBV12-3 or TRBV12-4 and TRBJ1-1; the D gene is perhaps TRBD1, on 6 matching bases. The material sequenced was blood, either unsorted or a sorted T cell fraction (not recorded which). This sequence originates from a male donor with ankylosing spondylitis or in good health (not recorded which). CDR3 sequence: CASSDTLGGGEAFF. In nucleotides, the sequence is TGTGCCAGCAGCGATACCCTAGGGGGAGGTGAAGCTTTCTTT.